Here is one T cell receptor beta chain with its context. The antigen remains undetermined. As the CDR3 is not closed by the conserved phenylalanine or tryptophan, this likely results from a read error. No DNA is shown, since the ends of the CDR3 on it are uncertain; the CDR3 is the one TCRdb lists. The data are from a study of glioma-infiltrating T cells. Across the study: Presurgical dexamethasone in glioma patients lasted six or fewer days.

The CDR3 sequence runs 14 residues, both termini included. Germline-derived CDR1 and CDR2 are MDHEN and SYDVKM. Study-wide results and caveats: Non-neoplastic patients had below-expected tissue-blood divergence, while all gliomas exceeded expectation. Patients with low tissue-blood divergence carried a signature set of shared blood CDR3 motifs.

TCR alpha and beta CDR3 regions were amplified from RNA using iRepertoire nested multiplex PCR. TCRdb itself ran the multiplex PCR reads through MiXCR, one entry per CDR3 protein. The data hold 300,000 to 450,000 distinct CDR3 sequences, with less than 50% observed a single time. The rearrangement links TRBV28 to TRBJ1-2; the table's D call, TRBD1, has no DNA check behind it. This clonotype was sampled from a human donor with low-grade glioma or glioblastoma, undergoing nonglioma brain surgery, or in good health (not recorded which). Sequencing used glioma tissue, nonneoplastic brain tissue, or PBMCs (not recorded which). This CDR3 is CASRPGPEVYGYTL.